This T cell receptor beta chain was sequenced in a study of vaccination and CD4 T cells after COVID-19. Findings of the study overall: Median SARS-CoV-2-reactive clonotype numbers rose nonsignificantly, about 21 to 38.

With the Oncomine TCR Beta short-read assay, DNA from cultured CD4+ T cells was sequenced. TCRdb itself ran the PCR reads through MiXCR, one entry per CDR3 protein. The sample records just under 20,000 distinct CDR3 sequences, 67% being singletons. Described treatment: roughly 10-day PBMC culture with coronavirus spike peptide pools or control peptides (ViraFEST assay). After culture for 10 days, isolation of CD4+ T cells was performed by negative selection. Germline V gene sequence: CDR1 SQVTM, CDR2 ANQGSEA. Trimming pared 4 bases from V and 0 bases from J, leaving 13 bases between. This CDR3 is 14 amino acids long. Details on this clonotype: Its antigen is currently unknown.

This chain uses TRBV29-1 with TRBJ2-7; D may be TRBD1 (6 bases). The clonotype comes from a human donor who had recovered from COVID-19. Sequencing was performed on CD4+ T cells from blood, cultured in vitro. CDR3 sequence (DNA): TGCAGCGTTGTAAGGGACACCGGCTCCTACGAGCAGTACTTC. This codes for CSVVRDTGSYEQYF.